A selection of T cell receptor beta chains follows, all from one sample in a study of T-cell memory formation after mild COVID-19. From the 5' RACE reads, TCRdb called clonotypes with MiXCR, one entry per CDR3 protein. The sample holds 300,000 to 400,000 distinct CDR3 sequences, roughly 13% seen once. The material sequenced was PBMCs or a T cell subset sorted from them (not recorded which). Source of these receptors: a young man who had mild COVID-19 (a few samples of this study predate the infection). Cell type and time point are not known. CDR3s include the opening cysteine and the closing phenylalanine or tryptophan. The D gene is left open where the match is weak. Only some rows state a clone size, as once, few, many or a class for expanded clones.

j_gene | d_gene | len | v_gene | abundance | CDR3aa | CDR3nt
TRBJ2-7 | NA | 13 | TRBV12-3/TRBV12-4 | many | CASSFGGLDEQYF | TGTGCCAGCAGTTTTGGGGGGCTGGACGAGCAGTACTTC
TRBJ2-3 | TRBD2 | 14 | TRBV27 | few | CASSWASGEDTQYF | TGTGCCAGCAGTTGGGCTAGCGGGGAGGATACGCAGTATTTT
TRBJ1-1 | NA | 16 | TRBV7-9 | few | CASSAPWSRMGTEAFF | TGTGCCAGCAGCGCTCCATGGTCGAGAATGGGCACTGAAGCTTTCTTT
TRBJ2-5 | NA | 15 | TRBV7-9 | NA | CASSPRAPGQETQYF | TGTGCCAGCAGCCCTAGAGCACCGGGGCAAGAGACCCAGTACTTC
TRBJ1-6 | NA | 15 | TRBV20-1 | few | CSARDLVQGRAPLHF | TGCAGTGCTAGAGATCTCGTCCAGGGCAGGGCTCCCCTCCACTTT
TRBJ2-7 | TRBD1 | 12 | TRBV7-2 | many | CASGDRLYEQYF | TGTGCCAGCGGGGACAGGTTATACGAGCAGTACTTC
TRBJ2-2 | NA | 13 | TRBV20-1 | few | CSATGRNTGELFF | TGCAGTGCCACGGGACGGAATACCGGGGAGCTGTTTTTT
TRBJ1-6 | TRBD1 | 18 | TRBV7-2 | NA | CASSQTGTGSGYNSPLHF | TGTGCCAGCAGCCAGACCGGGACAGGGTCCGGTTATAATTCACCCCTCCACTTT
TRBJ1-5 | TRBD1 | 15 | TRBV20-1 | NA | CSAALGTGVFQPQHF | TGCAGTGCCGCCCTCGGGACAGGGGTCTTTCAGCCCCAGCATTTT
TRBJ2-3 | NA | 14 | TRBV29-1 | NA | CSVEKGFATDTQYF | TGCAGCGTAGAGAAGGGGTTTGCCACAGATACGCAGTATTTT
TRBJ2-3 | TRBD2 | 16 | TRBV5-1 | many | CASSSGTSGGGDTQYF | TGCGCCAGCAGCTCCGGGACTAGCGGGGGCGGTGATACGCAGTATTTT
TRBJ1-2 | NA | 14 | TRBV15 | NA | CATSRNSKGDGYTF | TGTGCCACCAGCAGAAATAGCAAGGGGGATGGCTACACCTTC
TRBJ2-1 | NA | 15 | TRBV12-3/TRBV12-4 | few | CASSFPDRNYNEQFF | TGTGCCAGCAGTTTCCCCGACAGGAACTACAATGAGCAGTTCTTC
TRBJ2-2 | NA | 14 | TRBV6-5 | NA | CASSRAPATGELFF | TGTGCCAGCAGCCGGGCCCCAGCCACCGGGGAGCTGTTTTTT
TRBJ1-2 | NA | 13 | TRBV15 | NA | CATSRGAGEGYTF | TGTGCCACCAGCAGAGGGGCAGGGGAGGGCTACACCTTC
TRBJ2-1 | TRBD2 | 17 | TRBV9 | NA | CASSEGVAGGIYNEQFF | TGTGCCAGCAGCGAGGGGGTAGCGGGGGGCATCTACAATGAGCAGTTCTTC
TRBJ1-1 | NA | 14 | TRBV18 | few | CASSPAAPGAEAFF | TGTGCCAGCTCACCAGCCGCCCCGGGCGCTGAAGCTTTCTTT
TRBJ2-3 | TRBD2 | 16 | TRBV13 | NA | CASSSDASTGGYTQYF | TGTGCCAGCAGCTCAGATGCATCGACGGGAGGGTATACGCAGTATTTT
TRBJ1-2 | NA | 18 | TRBV7-2 | few | CASSQLPLLDRRNYGYTF | TGTGCCAGCAGCCAACTGCCGCTGTTGGACAGACGGAACTATGGCTACACCTTC
TRBJ1-5 | TRBD1 | 18 | TRBV5-5 | NA | CASSLRGWGQGMVQPQHF | TGTGCCAGCAGCTTGAGGGGCTGGGGACAGGGCATGGTCCAGCCCCAGCATTTT
TRBJ2-5 | NA | 15 | TRBV6-6 | many | CASSYSTKGGETQYF | TGTGCCAGCAGTTACTCTACGAAGGGGGGAGAGACCCAGTACTTC
TRBJ2-5 | NA | 12 | TRBV5-6 | NA | CASSLGGVTQYF | TGTGCCAGCAGCTTGGGAGGAGTGACCCAGTACTTC
TRBJ2-1 | NA | 12 | TRBV2 | NA | CASIPVRNEQFF | TGTGCCAGCATCCCGGTACGCAATGAGCAGTTCTTC
TRBJ2-3 | TRBD2 | 16 | TRBV11-2 | NA | CASSYSGGGTIDTQYF | TGTGCCAGCAGCTACTCGGGAGGGGGTACGATAGATACGCAGTATTTT
TRBJ1-3 | TRBD1 | 13 | TRBV29-1 | many | CSVGTGAGNTIYF | TGCAGCGTTGGGACAGGGGCTGGAAACACCATATATTTT
TRBJ2-3 | NA | 12 | TRBV10-3 | few | CAISESRDTQYF | TGTGCCATCAGTGAGTCACGGGATACGCAGTATTTT
TRBJ1-2 | NA | 15 | TRBV10-3 | NA | CAIRAGVVLNYGYTF | TGTGCCATCAGAGCAGGGGTTGTACTCAACTATGGCTACACCTTC
TRBJ1-6 | NA | 17 | TRBV2 | NA | CASRLRWGSRFRSPLHF | TGTGCCAGCAGGTTGCGGTGGGGATCCCGATTTCGGTCACCCCTCCACTTT
TRBJ1-3 | TRBD1 | 15 | TRBV7-2 | NA | CASSTRQGTGNTIYF | TGTGCCAGCAGCACCCGACAGGGTACAGGAAACACCATATATTTT
TRBJ1-1 | NA | 14 | TRBV7-2 | many | CASSLPGLNTEAFF | TGTGCCAGCAGCCTACCGGGTTTGAACACTGAAGCTTTCTTT
TRBJ1-2 | NA | 15 | TRBV4-3 | NA | CASSQESYSNYGYTF | TGCGCCAGCAGCCAAGAGAGTTACTCTAACTATGGCTACACCTTC
TRBJ2-3 | NA | 15 | TRBV4-1 | many | CASSQDQGMTDTQYF | TGCGCCAGCAGCCAGGATCAGGGAATGACAGATACGCAGTATTTT
TRBJ2-5 | NA | 15 | TRBV12-3/TRBV12-4 | NA | CASSSTGRSQETQYF | TGTGCCAGCAGCTCCACAGGACGGAGCCAAGAGACCCAGTACTTC
TRBJ2-3 | NA | 14 | TRBV7-2 | many | CASSTGGAEDTQYF | TGTGCCAGCAGCACTGGGGGGGCCGAAGATACGCAGTATTTT
TRBJ2-3 | TRBD2 | 16 | TRBV7-2 | NA | CASSPTGLAGADTQYF | TGTGCCAGCAGCCCCACGGGACTAGCGGGGGCAGATACGCAGTATTTT
TRBJ2-1 | NA | 11 | TRBV6-2/TRBV6-3 | few | CASGSSDEQFF | TGTGCCAGCGGGTCCTCGGATGAGCAGTTCTTC
TRBJ2-3 | TRBD2 | 16 | TRBV5-1 | few | CASSRNPRGGTDTQYF | TGCGCCAGCAGCCGAAATCCGCGGGGGGGTACAGATACGCAGTATTTT
TRBJ1-2 | TRBD1 | 15 | TRBV25-1 | once | CASSDLDREHYGYTF | TGTGCCAGCAGTGACCTGGACAGGGAGCACTATGGCTACACCTTC
TRBJ2-3 | TRBD2 | 19 | TRBV4-1 | few | CASSQVVPGLAASPDTQYF | TGCGCCAGCAGCCAAGTCGTCCCGGGACTAGCGGCTTCCCCAGATACGCAGTATTTT
TRBJ1-6 | NA | 15 | TRBV4-1 | many | CASSPLVAANSPLHF | TGCGCCAGCAGCCCCCTCGTGGCAGCTAATTCACCCCTCCACTTT
TRBJ1-5 | TRBD1 | 14 | TRBV20-1 | few | CSARDIGGWQPQHF | TGCAGTGCTAGAGATATAGGGGGCTGGCAGCCCCAGCATTTT
TRBJ2-7 | NA | 12 | TRBV5-6 | many | CASSTNDYEQYF | TGTGCCAGCAGTACAAATGACTACGAGCAGTACTTC
TRBJ2-3 | TRBD2 | 16 | TRBV9 | few | CASSVAPSGGSDTQYF | TGTGCCAGCAGCGTAGCCCCTAGCGGGGGGTCAGATACGCAGTATTTT
TRBJ2-7 | TRBD2 | 12 | TRBV12-5 | NA | CARGLVVDEQYF | TGTGCTAGGGGACTAGTCGTCGACGAGCAGTACTTC
TRBJ2-5 | NA | 14 | TRBV5-6 | NA | CASSQIYGQETQYF | TGTGCCAGCAGCCAAATATACGGCCAAGAGACCCAGTACTTC
TRBJ2-2 | TRBD2 | 17 | TRBV6-2/TRBV6-3 | many | CASSYSTTSGDTGELFF | TGTGCCAGCAGTTACTCGACAACTAGCGGAGACACCGGGGAGCTGTTTTTT
TRBJ1-2 | TRBD1 | 14 | TRBV5-1 | NA | CASGQGVEYYGYTF | TGCGCCAGCGGCCAGGGGGTGGAATACTATGGCTACACCTTC
TRBJ2-7 | TRBD1 | 12 | TRBV4-1 | many | CASSTQGSEQYF | TGCGCCAGCAGTACACAGGGGTCCGAGCAGTACTTC
TRBJ2-5 | NA | 13 | TRBV7-8 | NA | CASSFRTQETQYF | TGTGCCAGCAGCTTCCGGACCCAAGAGACCCAGTACTTC
TRBJ2-1 | TRBD2 | 14 | TRBV6-5 | few | CASSATSGGVWQFF | TGTGCCAGCAGCGCGACTAGCGGGGGGGTGTGGCAGTTCTTC
TRBJ1-2 | NA | 13 | TRBV6-5 | few | CASRRTGRYGYTF | TGTGCCAGCAGGAGAACAGGGCGCTATGGCTACACCTTC
TRBJ2-2 | NA | 20 | TRBV19 | NA | CASSIDHRASFPARTGELFF | TGTGCCAGTAGTATAGATCACCGGGCTAGCTTCCCCGCGAGGACCGGGGAGCTGTTTTTT
TRBJ2-3 | NA | 14 | TRBV5-4 | NA | CASSFVGETDTQYF | TGTGCCAGCAGCTTCGTCGGGGAAACAGATACGCAGTATTTT
TRBJ2-7 | NA | 16 | TRBV7-6 | few | CASSSLGGQGSSEQYF | TGTGCCAGCAGCTCCCTCGGTGGGCAGGGAAGCTCCGAGCAGTACTTC
TRBJ1-1 | NA | 13 | TRBV18 | many | CASSPGHEAEAFF | TGTGCCAGCTCACCGGGACATGAGGCTGAAGCTTTCTTT